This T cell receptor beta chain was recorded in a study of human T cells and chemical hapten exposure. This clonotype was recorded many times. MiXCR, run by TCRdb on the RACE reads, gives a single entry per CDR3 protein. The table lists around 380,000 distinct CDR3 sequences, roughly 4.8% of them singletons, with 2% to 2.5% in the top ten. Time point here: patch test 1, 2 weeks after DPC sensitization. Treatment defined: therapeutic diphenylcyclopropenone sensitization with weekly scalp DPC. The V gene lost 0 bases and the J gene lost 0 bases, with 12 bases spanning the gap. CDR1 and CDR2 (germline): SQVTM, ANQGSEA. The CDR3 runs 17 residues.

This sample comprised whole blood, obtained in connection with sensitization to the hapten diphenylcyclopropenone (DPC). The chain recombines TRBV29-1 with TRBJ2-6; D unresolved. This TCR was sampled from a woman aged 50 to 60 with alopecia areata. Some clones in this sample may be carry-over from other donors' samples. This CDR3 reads CSVEDGVRPSGANVLTF. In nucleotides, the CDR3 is TGCAGCGTTGAAGATGGAGTACGTCCCTCTGGGGCCAACGTCCTGACTTTC.